These 19 T cell receptor beta chains share one sample of origin, sequenced in a study of shared clonotypes between healthy human individuals. Naivety among CD8 cells was defined by CD45RO negativity and positive CCR7 selection, thereby excluding terminally differentiated effector memory CD45RA+ cells. The repertoire was sequenced with immunoSEQ multiplex PCR; TCRdb's copy has only in-frame clones and lacks some. The sample includes 750,000 to 1,000,000 clones, about 92% of them seen just once. The sequenced sample consisted of naive CD8+ T cells sorted from blood. The receptors here all came from a man younger than 40 in good health.

The rearrangement links TRBV12-5 to TRBJ1-1; D is ambiguous. V shed 2 bases and J shed 1 base, with 8 bases lying between them. Germline lookup yields CDR1 LGHNT and CDR2 FRNRAP. CDR3 size: 14 residues. The DNA for the CDR3 is TGTGCTAGTGGTTTGAACGGCCCGAACACTGAAGCTTTCTTT. Its protein product is CASGLNGPNTEAFF.

This chain connects TRBV7-9 to TRBJ2-7, with D possibly TRBD1 on 6 matching bases. This CDR3 comprises 16 residues. The V gene lost 0 bases and the J gene lost 2 bases, with 14 bases spanning the gap. The V gene's germline CDR1 is SEHNR and CDR2 FQNEAQ (reference sequence). The CDR3: CASSLAPGQQTYEQYF. The CDR3 DNA reads TGTGCCAGCAGCTTAGCCCCTGGACAGCAAACCTACGAGCAGTACTTC.

V is TRBV5-1 and J is TRBJ2-3; 10 nucleotides match TRBD1. The V gene end was trimmed by 0 bases and the J gene end by 5 bases; junction bases not matched to a gene: 9. This CDR3 has 17 residues. The germline V gene encodes CDR1 SGHRS and CDR2 YFSETQ. CDR3: CASSLGGQGVSRDTQYF. The CDR3 region has the DNA TGCGCCAGCAGCTTGGGAGGACAGGGGGTTTCGCGAGATACGCAGTATTTT.

The genes are TRBV9 and TRBJ1-2; 7 bases map to TRBD1. The CDR3 spans 14 residues. The junction had 0 bases not matched to a gene; V was cut back by 1 base and J by 0 bases. Germline values: CDR1 SGDLS, CDR2 YYNGEE. CDR3 DNA sequence: TGTGCCAGCAGCGTACAGGGGGCTAACTATGGCTACACCTTC. Translating gives CASSVQGANYGYTF.

The chain links TRBV27 to TRBJ1-5; D uncertain. Germline CDR1 MNHEY, CDR2 SMNVEV (reference sequence). V was shortened by 3 bases and J by 0 bases, with 15 bases between the two germline ends. The CDR3 contains 17 residues. CDR3 sequence: CASSLGGRAYSNQPQHF. The CDR3 DNA is TGTGCCAGCAGTTTGGGCGGCCGGGCGTATAGCAATCAGCCCCAGCATTTT.

The chain employs TRBV30 and TRBJ2-3; 12 nucleotides agree with TRBD2. Trimming cost V 4 bases and J 4 bases; bases outside gene matches: 3. This CDR3 is 14 amino acids long. Germline V gene lookup returns CDR1 GTSNPN and CDR2 SVGIG (reference sequence). The CDR3 DNA reads as TGTGCCTGGATTCTAGCGGGAGGGTCAGATACGCAGTATTTT. Its protein is CAWILAGGSDTQYF.

The V and J genes are TRBV11-2 and TRBJ2-7; a weak D match, TRBD2 (5 bases). Germline values: CDR1 SGHAT, CDR2 FQNNGV. V dropped 5 bases and J dropped 7 bases, with 15 bases sitting between them. The CDR3 covers 13 residues. The CDR3 sequence is CASSLRWTGEQYF. The CDR3 nucleotides read TGTGCCAGCAGCCTACGGTGGACGGGGGAGCAGTACTTC.

V gene TRBV18 combines with J gene TRBJ2-3; D not resolved. The CDR3 consists of 14 residues. The ends were cut back, 0 bases at V and 4 bases at J, with 8 bases in the middle. CDR1 is KGHSH and CDR2 is LQKENI in the germline V gene. CDR3 loop: CASSPPSRSDTQYF. CDR3 nucleotides: TGTGCCAGCTCACCACCGTCCAGATCAGATACGCAGTATTTT. Combining the CDR3 with reference TRBV18 and TRBJ2-3 gives the whole variable domain NAGVMQNPRHLVRRRGQEARLRCSPMKGHSHVYWYRQLPEEGLKFMVYLQKENIIDESGMPKERFSAEFPKEGPSILRIQQVVRGDSAAYFCASSPPSRSDTQYFGPGTRLTVL.

The CDR3 DNA follows: TGTGCCAGCAGCTTGAGGTGGGTACCCATGAACACTGAAGCTTTCTTT. It encodes CASSLRWVPMNTEAFF. The genes are TRBV5-8 and TRBJ1-1; D ambiguous. V was cut by 1 base and J by 0 bases, with 13 bases left in between. The CDR3 loop spans 16 amino acids. Per germline, CDR1 SGHTS and CDR2 YDEGEE.

CDR3 nucleotides: TGTGCCAGCAGCGACTCCACAGGGGCGGCGCAGTACTTC. Protein product: CASSDSTGAAQYF. The rearrangement joins TRBV5-4 to TRBJ2-7; 7 bases are a match to TRBD1. J gave up 9 bases and V 4 bases, and 10 bases lay outside the gene matches. Per germline, CDR1 SGHNT and CDR2 YYREEE (reference sequence). The CDR3 has 13 residues.

The chain carries TRBV19 and TRBJ2-7; 12 bases line up with TRBD2. V lost 9 bases and J lost 6; bases outside the gene matches: 6. The CDR3 is made up of 13 amino acids. CDR1 is LNHDA, CDR2 SQIVND, per germline (reference sequence). This CDR3 is CASRLAGESEQYF. DNA for the CDR3: TGTGCCAGCCGACTAGCGGGAGAGAGCGAGCAGTACTTC.

The table lists this clone with a count of one. The chain employs TRBV6-5 and TRBJ2-1; no definite D call. The germline gives CDR1 MNHEY, CDR2 SVGAGI. This CDR3 is built from 14 residues. Trimming cost V 2 bases and J 5 bases, with 10 bases left between them. The CDR3 DNA reads as TGTGCCAGCAGTTACCTTAATCCGAACAATGAGCAGTTCTTC. Translating gives CASSYLNPNNEQFF.

The chain joins TRBV7-9 to TRBJ1-2, with 8 bases aligning to TRBD1. Germline-derived CDR1 and CDR2 are SEHNR and FQNEAQ (reference sequence). The CDR3 sequence is 16 residues long. V trimming: 2 bases; J trimming: 2 bases; junction bases outside the gene matches: 7. The DNA of the CDR3 is TGTGCCAGCAGCTTACCCCTGGACAGGGCCAACTATGGCTACACCTTC. The encoded protein is CASSLPLDRANYGYTF.

V gene TRBV10-2 combines with J gene TRBJ1-2, with a tentative D call TRBD1 (5 bases). This CDR3 comprises 14 residues. Germline V gene sequence: CDR1 WSHSY, CDR2 SAAADI. Trimming removed 3 bases from V and 4 bases from J, with 12 bases in between. The CDR3: CASSDVGVGYGYTF. CDR3 nucleotides: TGCGCCAGCAGTGATGTGGGGGTCGGCTATGGCTACACCTTC.

The chain's CDR3 is CASSVAPRSYNEQFF. The CDR3 nucleotides are TGTGCCAGCAGCGTAGCACCGCGCTCCTACAATGAGCAGTTCTTC. The chain joins TRBV9 to TRBJ2-1; no definite D call. V was cut by 0 bases and J by 0 bases, with 7 bases left in between. The germline gives CDR1 SGDLS, CDR2 YYNGEE. This CDR3 is 15 amino acids long.

The chain couples TRBV27 to TRBJ2-5, with D maybe TRBD2 (8 bases). V lost 2 bases and J 5 bases, leaving 18 bases between the germline ends. CDR1 MNHEY and CDR2 SMNVEV come from the germline V gene (reference sequence). There are 16 residues in the CDR3. The CDR3 reads CASSLPSGGGRETQYF. The CDR3 DNA sequence: TGTGCCAGCAGTTTACCTTCGGGAGGGGGCCGTGAGACCCAGTACTTC.

The rearrangement uses TRBV5-1 and TRBJ2-5; 12 bases fit TRBD2. With 9 bases clipped from V and 4 bases from J, the junction kept 4 bases outside the gene matches. CDR3 length: 13 amino acids. Germline V gene lookup returns CDR1 SGHRS and CDR2 YFSETQ. CDR3: CAKPGLAGETQYF. Written as DNA, the CDR3 is TGCGCCAAACCGGGACTAGCGGGAGAGACCCAGTACTTC. The entire variable domain, with the rest obtained from reference TRBV5-1 and TRBJ2-5, is as follows: KAGVTQTPRYLIKTRGQQVTLSCSPISGHRSVSWYQQTPGQGLQFLFEYFSETQRNKGNFPGRFSGRQFSNSRSEMNVSTLELGDSALYLCAKPGLAGETQYFGPGTRLLVL.

V and J are TRBV2 and TRBJ2-3; TRBD1 agrees at 7 bases. The junction had 3 bases not matched to a gene; V was cut back by 3 bases and J by 6 bases. The CDR3 covers 13 residues. The germline V gene has CDR1 SNHLY and CDR2 FYNNEI. The CDR3 region is CASSDQGEDTQYF. The CDR3 bases are TGTGCCAGCAGTGATCAGGGGGAGGATACGCAGTATTTT. The variable domain in full, with the rest retrieved from reference TRBV2 and TRBJ2-3, is EPEVTQTPSHQVTQMGQEVILRCVPISNHLYFYWYRQILGQKVEFLVSFYNNEISEKSEIFDDQFSVERPDGSNFTLKIRSTKLEDSAMYFCASSDQGEDTQYFGPGTRLTVL.

V gene TRBV5-1 combines with J gene TRBJ2-3, with D perhaps assigned TRBD1 or TRBD2 (6 bases each). The CDR3 loop spans 15 amino acids. From germline, CDR1 is SGHRS and CDR2 YFSETQ. Trimming removed 0 bases at V and 5 bases at J, with 13 bases between. The CDR3: CASSLVGGALDTQYF. The CDR3 bases are TGCGCCAGCAGCTTGGTGGGGGGCGCATTAGATACGCAGTATTTT. Drawing the rest from reference TRBV5-1 and TRBJ2-3, the complete variable domain is KAGVTQTPRYLIKTRGQQVTLSCSPISGHRSVSWYQQTPGQGLQFLFEYFSETQRNKGNFPGRFSGRQFSNSRSEMNVSTLELGDSALYLCASSLVGGALDTQYFGPGTRLTVL.